The T cell receptor (beta chain) described here comes from a study of shared T cell receptors in the human thymus. The germline V gene has CDR1 SGHRS and CDR2 YFSETQ. Trimming pared 1 base from V and 4 bases from J, leaving 20 bases between. This CDR3 contains 17 residues. Produced via immunoSEQ multiplex PCR; TCRdb's table is partial and in-frame only. Here the sample spans 650,000 to 950,000 clones, roughly 88% being singletons. A further study also used this sample, focusing on human thymus T cells. This second study says: From resections taken during corrective heart surgery, the thymus tissue was obtained. In unrelated individuals, thymic repertoires overlapped highly, according to related research.

The clonotype originates from a girl under two years old with a congenital heart defect. Sample: thymocytes. The V and J genes are TRBV5-1 and TRBJ1-1; TRBD1 might be the D (5 bases). The CDR3 sequence: CASSLTIMGHTLTEAFF. In DNA, the CDR3 is TGCGCCAGCAGCTTGACGATTATGGGGCACACCCTCACTGAAGCTTTCTTT.